The source of this T cell receptor (beta chain) is a study of identical twins. Study observations and caveats: The degree of excess twin sharing was weaker in beta out-of-frame sequences.

CDR3 length equals 15 residues. Deletions cut 4 bases from V and 8 bases from J, with 17 bases between. Germline V gene lookup returns CDR1 SGHTA and CDR2 FQGNSA. Comments on this clonotype: Antigen: not known.

Using its own MiXCR run on the 5' RACE reads, TCRdb lists one record per CDR3 protein. The repertoire consists of 500,000 or so distinct CDR3 sequences, with approximately 15% occurring once and the leading ten covering 0.95% to 1%. This sample was also put to use in a study of yellow fever vaccine responses in identical twins.

J is TRBJ2-2 and V is TRBV7-2, with D perhaps matching TRBD1 or TRBD2 (7 bases each). This receptor was taken from a woman between 18 and 29 years old in good health. Sequencing input: CD4+ T cells sorted from blood. The DNA for the CDR3 is TGTGCCAGCAGCTACGAGCGGGGCAGGGGGGGGGAGCTGTTTTTT. Protein sequence: CASSYERGRGGELFF.